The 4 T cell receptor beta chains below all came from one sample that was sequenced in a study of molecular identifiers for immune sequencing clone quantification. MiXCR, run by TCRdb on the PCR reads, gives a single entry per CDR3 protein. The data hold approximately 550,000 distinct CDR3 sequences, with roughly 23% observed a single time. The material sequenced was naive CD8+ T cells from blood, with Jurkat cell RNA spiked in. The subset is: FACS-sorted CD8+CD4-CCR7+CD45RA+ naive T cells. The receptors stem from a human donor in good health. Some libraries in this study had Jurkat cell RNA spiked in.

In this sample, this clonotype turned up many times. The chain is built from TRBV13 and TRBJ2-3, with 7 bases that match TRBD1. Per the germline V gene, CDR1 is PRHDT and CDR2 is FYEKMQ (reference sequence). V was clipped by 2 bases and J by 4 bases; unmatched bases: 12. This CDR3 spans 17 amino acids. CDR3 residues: CASSLTPGQYMPDTQYF. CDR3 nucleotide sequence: TGTGCCAGCAGCTTAACACCGGGACAGTATATGCCAGATACGCAGTATTTT.

The CDR3 DNA is TGTGCCAGCAGCCTCCGTTGGACGGACACCGGGGAGCTGTTTTTT. Its translation is CASSLRWTDTGELFF. V gene TRBV7-2 combines with J gene TRBJ2-2; no firm D call. Germline V CDR1 and CDR2: SGHTA, FQGNSA. Trimming removed 5 bases from V and 3 bases from J, with 13 bases in between. The CDR3 has 15 residues.

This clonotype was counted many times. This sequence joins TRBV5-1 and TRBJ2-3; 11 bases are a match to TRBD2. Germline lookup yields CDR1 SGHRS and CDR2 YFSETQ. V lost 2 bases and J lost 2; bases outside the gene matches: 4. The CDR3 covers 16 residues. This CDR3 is CASSFFSGGATDTQYF. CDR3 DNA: TGCGCCAGCAGCTTCTTTAGCGGGGGGGCCACAGATACGCAGTATTTT.

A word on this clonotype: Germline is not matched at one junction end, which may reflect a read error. CDR3 sequence reads: CVSSPSTGGPYEQYF. The DNA for the CDR3 is TGTGTCAGTAGTCCCTCGACAGGGGGCCCCTACGAGCAGTACTTC. This sequence joins TRBV19 and TRBJ2-7; 10 bases map to TRBD1. This CDR3 spans 15 amino acids. From germline, CDR1 is LNHDA and CDR2 SQIVND (reference sequence).